A selection of T cell receptor beta chains follows, all from one sample in a study of T-cell memory formation after mild COVID-19. Via MiXCR, TCRdb re-called the 5' RACE reads, giving one row per CDR3 protein. Counted here are under 150,000 distinct CDR3 sequences, approximately 21% occurring once; the ten biggest clones make up approximately 40%. Sequencing used PBMCs or a T cell subset sorted from them (not recorded which). The receptor source for this set is a man between 18 and 35 years old who had mild COVID-19 (a few samples of this study predate the infection). Cell type and time point are not known. Each CDR3 is given with its conserved first and last residue. D genes are given only for firm matches. Expanded clones are given a class, and other clones once, few, many or no size at all.

J gene: TRBJ2-5; D gene: TRBD2; V gene: TRBV29-1; CDR3 length: 15; clone size: .; CDR3 protein: CSQIGGLANQETQYF; CDR3 DNA: TGCAGCCAAATAGGGGGACTAGCGAACCAAGAGACCCAGTACTTC
J gene: TRBJ1-1; D gene: .; V gene: TRBV7-9; CDR3 length: 15; clone size: few; CDR3 protein: CASSQGSQGNTEAFF; CDR3 DNA: TGTGCCAGCAGCCAAGGTAGTCAGGGGAACACTGAAGCTTTCTTT
J gene: TRBJ1-1; D gene: .; V gene: TRBV27; CDR3 length: 13; clone size: few; CDR3 protein: CASSSWTNTEAFF; CDR3 DNA: TGTGCCAGCAGTTCGTGGACGAACACTGAAGCTTTCTTT
J gene: TRBJ2-1; D gene: .; V gene: TRBV20-1; CDR3 length: 8; clone size: .; CDR3 protein: CSATEQFF; CDR3 DNA: TGCAGTGCCACTGAGCAGTTCTTC
J gene: TRBJ1-5; D gene: TRBD1; V gene: TRBV12-3/TRBV12-4; CDR3 length: 14; clone size: few; CDR3 protein: CASSPQGAGRPQHF; CDR3 DNA: TGTGCCAGCAGTCCACAGGGGGCCGGGCGGCCCCAGCATTTT
J gene: TRBJ2-3; D gene: .; V gene: TRBV24-1; CDR3 length: 13; clone size: few; CDR3 protein: CATSAGGPDTQYF; CDR3 DNA: TGTGCCACCAGTGCTGGGGGGCCAGATACGCAGTATTTT
J gene: TRBJ2-6; D gene: .; V gene: TRBV14; CDR3 length: 15; clone size: .; CDR3 protein: CASSWSDVGANVLTF; CDR3 DNA: TGTGCCAGCAGCTGGTCAGATGTTGGGGCCAACGTCCTGACTTTC
J gene: TRBJ2-1; D gene: TRBD1; V gene: TRBV20-1; CDR3 length: 13; clone size: once; CDR3 protein: CSARGTGSSEQFF; CDR3 DNA: TGCAGTGCTAGAGGGACAGGGTCAAGTGAGCAGTTCTTC
J gene: TRBJ2-1; D gene: .; V gene: TRBV9; CDR3 length: 14; clone size: .; CDR3 protein: CASSVGGVRNEQFF; CDR3 DNA: TGTGCCAGCAGCGTAGGGGGAGTTCGCAATGAGCAGTTCTTC
J gene: TRBJ1-2; D gene: .; V gene: TRBV29-1; CDR3 length: 12; clone size: .; CDR3 protein: CSVEEGSIGYTF; CDR3 DNA: TGCAGCGTTGAAGAGGGGAGTATTGGCTACACCTTC
J gene: TRBJ2-1; D gene: TRBD2; V gene: TRBV4-3; CDR3 length: 16; clone size: .; CDR3 protein: CASSQGDRDYYNEQFF; CDR3 DNA: TGCGCCAGCAGCCAAGGGGACCGGGACTACTACAATGAGCAGTTCTTC
J gene: TRBJ2-7; D gene: TRBD1; V gene: TRBV12-3/TRBV12-4; CDR3 length: 15; clone size: .; CDR3 protein: CASGELQGDTYEQYF; CDR3 DNA: TGTGCCAGCGGAGAATTACAGGGGGATACCTACGAGCAGTACTTC
J gene: TRBJ2-7; D gene: .; V gene: TRBV12-3/TRBV12-4; CDR3 length: 13; clone size: .; CDR3 protein: CASSLTETYEQYF; CDR3 DNA: TGTGCCAGCAGTTTAACCGAGACCTACGAGCAGTACTTC
J gene: TRBJ2-2; D gene: .; V gene: TRBV4-1; CDR3 length: 16; clone size: many; CDR3 protein: CASSQVEAWGTGELFF; CDR3 DNA: TGCGCCAGCAGCCAAGTGGAGGCGTGGGGCACCGGGGAGCTGTTTTTT
J gene: TRBJ2-7; D gene: .; V gene: TRBV12-3/TRBV12-4; CDR3 length: 14; clone size: many; CDR3 protein: CASTGRRGAYEQYF; CDR3 DNA: TGTGCCAGCACAGGCAGAAGGGGCGCCTACGAGCAGTACTTC
J gene: TRBJ2-1; D gene: TRBD2; V gene: TRBV7-3; CDR3 length: 14; clone size: .; CDR3 protein: CASSWAGAYNEQFF; CDR3 DNA: TGTGCCAGCAGCTGGGCGGGGGCCTACAATGAGCAGTTCTTC
J gene: TRBJ1-1; D gene: .; V gene: TRBV5-1; CDR3 length: 13; clone size: few; CDR3 protein: CASSSHPNTEAFF; CDR3 DNA: TGCGCCAGCAGCTCCCACCCGAACACTGAAGCTTTCTTT
J gene: TRBJ1-6; D gene: .; V gene: TRBV7-2; CDR3 length: 14; clone size: few; CDR3 protein: CASSWTGEYSPLHF; CDR3 DNA: TGTGCCAGCAGCTGGACGGGGGAATATTCACCCCTCCACTTT
J gene: TRBJ2-3; D gene: .; V gene: TRBV5-5; CDR3 length: 15; clone size: .; CDR3 protein: CASSPGIAGTDTQYF; CDR3 DNA: TGTGCCAGCAGCCCCGGCATTGCAGGCACAGATACGCAGTATTTT
J gene: TRBJ2-3; D gene: TRBD2; V gene: TRBV6-5; CDR3 length: 15; clone size: few; CDR3 protein: CASSLTSGASDTQYF; CDR3 DNA: TGTGCCAGCAGCCTTACTAGCGGGGCATCAGATACGCAGTATTTT
J gene: TRBJ2-5; D gene: .; V gene: TRBV5-6; CDR3 length: 16; clone size: .; CDR3 protein: CASSLGAQGAQETQYF; CDR3 DNA: TGTGCCAGCAGCTTGGGGGCCCAGGGAGCCCAAGAGACCCAGTACTTC
J gene: TRBJ1-2; D gene: .; V gene: TRBV6-5; CDR3 length: 14; clone size: few; CDR3 protein: CASSSGGAFFGYTF; CDR3 DNA: TGTGCCAGCAGTTCCGGGGGGGCATTCTTCGGCTACACCTTC
J gene: TRBJ2-1; D gene: .; V gene: TRBV2; CDR3 length: 10; clone size: many; CDR3 protein: CASSNNEQFF; CDR3 DNA: TGTGCCAGCAGTAACAATGAGCAGTTCTTC
J gene: TRBJ1-1; D gene: .; V gene: TRBV7-3; CDR3 length: 15; clone size: .; CDR3 protein: CASSLSGRGNTEAFF; CDR3 DNA: TGTGCCAGCAGCTTAAGTGGCAGGGGGAACACTGAAGCTTTCTTT
J gene: TRBJ1-1; D gene: .; V gene: TRBV7-9; CDR3 length: 14; clone size: few; CDR3 protein: CASSRGGENTEAFF; CDR3 DNA: TGTGCCAGCAGCCGTGGAGGGGAGAACACTGAAGCTTTCTTT
J gene: TRBJ2-7; D gene: TRBD1; V gene: TRBV15; CDR3 length: 13; clone size: .; CDR3 protein: CATSLDRGDEQYF; CDR3 DNA: TGTGCCACCAGCTTAGACAGGGGCGACGAGCAGTACTTC
J gene: TRBJ2-1; D gene: .; V gene: TRBV19; CDR3 length: 15; clone size: .; CDR3 protein: CASSIFSGAYNEQFF; CDR3 DNA: TGTGCCAGTAGTATTTTTAGCGGTGCCTACAATGAGCAGTTCTTC